Sequencing of this T cell receptor (beta chain) was carried out in a study of T cells in localized non-small cell lung cancer. Study-wide results and caveats: A median around 55 of the top 100 tumor clones appeared in adjacent lung. Increased T cell density in blood showed an association with longer overall survival. Uninvolved neighboring lung showed the greatest T cell clonality, exceeding tumor.

TCRdb's copy holds only in-frame clones and misses some; the assay was immunoSEQ multiplex PCR. The sample holds approximately 63,000 clones, roughly 89% seen once. To note about this clone: Its target is unknown.

This CDR3 spans 15 amino acids. CDR1 and CDR2 from the germline V gene are MDHEN and SYDVKM. The V and J ends lost 2 bases and 4 bases respectively, with 12 bases between them. The genes are TRBV28 and TRBJ1-3; unclear D gene. The source was peripheral blood, collected before any cancer treatment. This clonotype was sampled from a man between 40 and 70 years old with stage I squamous cell lung carcinoma. CDR3 in DNA: TGTGCCAGCAGTTTACCTCAGGACGGGGGAAACACCATATATTTT. Its protein is CASSLPQDGGNTIYF. The entire variable domain, with the rest obtained from reference TRBV28 and TRBJ1-3, is as follows: DVKVTQSSRYLVKRTGEKVFLECVQDMDHENMFWYRQDPGLGLRLIYFSYDVKMKEKGDIPEGYSVSREKKERFSLILESASTNQTSMYLCASSLPQDGGNTIYFGEGSWLTVV.